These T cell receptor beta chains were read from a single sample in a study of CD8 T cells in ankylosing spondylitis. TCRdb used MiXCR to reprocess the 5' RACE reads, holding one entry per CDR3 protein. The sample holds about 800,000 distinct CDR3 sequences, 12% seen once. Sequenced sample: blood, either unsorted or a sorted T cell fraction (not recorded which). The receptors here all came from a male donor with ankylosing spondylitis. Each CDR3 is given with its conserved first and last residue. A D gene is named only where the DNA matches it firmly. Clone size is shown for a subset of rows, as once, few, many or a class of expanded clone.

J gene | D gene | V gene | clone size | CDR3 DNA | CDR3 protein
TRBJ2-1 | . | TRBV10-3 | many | TGTGCCATCAGTAGGACCGGCAACTTCTTCTTC | CAISRTGNFFF
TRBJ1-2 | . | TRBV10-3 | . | TGTGCCATCACCTCCTCTTCGGATGGCTACACCTTC | CAITSSSDGYTF
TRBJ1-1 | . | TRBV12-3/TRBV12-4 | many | TGTGCCAGCAGCAGGTGGACAGCTGAAGCTTTCTTT | CASSRWTAEAFF
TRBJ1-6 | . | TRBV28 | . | TGTGCCAGCAGTTTGGGGGCTTATGGTAATTCACCCCTCCACTTT | CASSLGAYGNSPLHF
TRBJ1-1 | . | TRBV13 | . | TGTGCCAGCAGCCGGACAGACTACGTAGGAGCTTTCTTT | CASSRTDYVGAFF
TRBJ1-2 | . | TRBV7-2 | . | TGTGCCAGCAGCCCCGAGGGTCAGTTTGGCTACACCTTC | CASSPEGQFGYTF
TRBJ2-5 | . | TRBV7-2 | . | TGTGCCAGCAGTCCTCGACCTGAGGGGACCCAGTACTTC | CASSPRPEGTQYF
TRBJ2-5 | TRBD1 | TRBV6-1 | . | TGTGCCAGCAGCTCGGGACAGGGTACGCAGACCCAGTACTTC | CASSSGQGTQTQYF
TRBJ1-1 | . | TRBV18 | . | TGTGCCAGCTCACCAAACAGACGCACTGAAGCTTTCTTT | CASSPNRRTEAFF
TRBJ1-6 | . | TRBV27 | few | TGTGCCAGCAGTTTGATAAGTTCACCCCTCCACTTT | CASSLISSPLHF
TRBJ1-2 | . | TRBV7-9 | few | TGTGCCAGCAGCCCCAGGCATGGCTACACCTTC | CASSPRHGYTF
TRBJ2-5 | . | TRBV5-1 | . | TGCGCCAGCAGCTTCGGGGCCCTTGAAGAGACCCAGTACTTC | CASSFGALEETQYF
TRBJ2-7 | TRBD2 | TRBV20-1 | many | TGCAGTGCTAGAGATACGCTAGCGGGCTCCTACGAGCAGTACTTC | CSARDTLAGSYEQYF
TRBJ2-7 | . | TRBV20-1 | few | TGCAGTGCTAGAGGAATAGAGAGAGTAAGGGACGAGCAGTACTTC | CSARGIERVRDEQYF
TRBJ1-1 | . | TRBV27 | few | TGTGCCAGCAGCCTAGGGTCAGACGCTGAAGCTTTCTTT | CASSLGSDAEAFF
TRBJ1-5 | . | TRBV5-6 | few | TGTGCCAGCAGCTTATCGCCTCAAGGGGATCAGCCCCAGCATTTT | CASSLSPQGDQPQHF
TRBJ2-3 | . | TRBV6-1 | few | TGTGCCAGCAAAACATTAGCCCTCCATACGCAGTATTTT | CASKTLALHTQYF
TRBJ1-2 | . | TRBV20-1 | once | TGCAGTCCCTTTATCTCCCCCAACTATGGCTACACCTTC | CSPFISPNYGYTF
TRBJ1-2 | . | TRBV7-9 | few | TGTGCCAGCAGCTCCTTCACCGGGACCGACTACACCTTC | CASSSFTGTDYTF
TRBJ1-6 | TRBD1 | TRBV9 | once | TGTGCCAGCAGCGCGGGGACAGCGGATAATTCACCCCTCCACTTT | CASSAGTADNSPLHF
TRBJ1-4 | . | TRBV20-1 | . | TGCAGTGCTAGAGACAGGGGCAGAGGAGAAAAACTGTTTTTT | CSARDRGRGEKLFF
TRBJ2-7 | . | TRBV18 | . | TGTGCCAGCTCACCAGAACGTAGGAAGCAGTACTTC | CASSPERRKQYF